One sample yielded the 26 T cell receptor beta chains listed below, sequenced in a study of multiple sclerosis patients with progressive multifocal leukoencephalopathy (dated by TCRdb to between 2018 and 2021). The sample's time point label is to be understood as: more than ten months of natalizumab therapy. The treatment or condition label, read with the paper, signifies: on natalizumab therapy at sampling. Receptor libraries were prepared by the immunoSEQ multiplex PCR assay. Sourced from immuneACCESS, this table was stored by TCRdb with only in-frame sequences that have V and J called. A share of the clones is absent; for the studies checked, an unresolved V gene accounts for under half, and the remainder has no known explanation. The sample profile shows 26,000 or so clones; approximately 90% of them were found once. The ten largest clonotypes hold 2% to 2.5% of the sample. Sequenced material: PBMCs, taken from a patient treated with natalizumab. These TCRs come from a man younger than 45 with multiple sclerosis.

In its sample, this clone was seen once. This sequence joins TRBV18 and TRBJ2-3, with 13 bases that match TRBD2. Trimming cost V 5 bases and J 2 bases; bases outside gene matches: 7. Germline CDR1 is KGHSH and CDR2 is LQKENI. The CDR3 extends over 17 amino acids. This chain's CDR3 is CASSSPGLAGSTDTQYF. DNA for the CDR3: TGTGCCAGCTCATCCCCGGGACTAGCGGGGTCCACAGATACGCAGTATTTT.

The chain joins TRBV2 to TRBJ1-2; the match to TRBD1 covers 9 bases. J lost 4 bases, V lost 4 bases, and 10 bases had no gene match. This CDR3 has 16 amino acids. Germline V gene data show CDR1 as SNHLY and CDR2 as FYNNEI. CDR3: CASSGVRQGGGYGYTF. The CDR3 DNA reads TGTGCCAGCAGTGGAGTGAGACAGGGGGGCGGCTATGGCTACACCTTC.

CDR3 DNA: TGTGCCAGCAGAGATCAGGGTGGGAACAATCAGCCCCAGCATTTT. Protein sequence: CASRDQGGNNQPQHF. The genes are TRBV2 and TRBJ1-5; TRBD1 is a possible D gene (5 bases). Germline CDR1 is SNHLY and CDR2 is FYNNEI. CDR3 size: 15 residues. V lost 6 bases and J 3 bases, leaving 15 bases between the germline ends.

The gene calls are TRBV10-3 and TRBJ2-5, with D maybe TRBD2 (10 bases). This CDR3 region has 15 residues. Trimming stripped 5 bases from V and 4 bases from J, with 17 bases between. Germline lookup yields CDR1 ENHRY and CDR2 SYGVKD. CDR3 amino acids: CAISKLAGQGETQYF. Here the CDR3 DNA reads TGTGCCATCAGTAAACTAGCGGGACAGGGAGAGACCCAGTACTTC.

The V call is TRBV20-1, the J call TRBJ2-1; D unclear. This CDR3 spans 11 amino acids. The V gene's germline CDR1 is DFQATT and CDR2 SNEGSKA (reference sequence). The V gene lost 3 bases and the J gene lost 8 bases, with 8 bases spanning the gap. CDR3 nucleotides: TGCAGTGCTAGTAGTTGGCATGAGCAGTTCTTC. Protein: CSASSWHEQFF.

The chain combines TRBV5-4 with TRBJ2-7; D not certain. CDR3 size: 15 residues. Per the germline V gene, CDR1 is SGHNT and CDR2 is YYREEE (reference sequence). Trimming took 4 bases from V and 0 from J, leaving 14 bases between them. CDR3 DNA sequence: TGTGCCAGCAGCAGCGCGAGTGCAAACTCCTACGAGCAGTACTTC. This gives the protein CASSSASANSYEQYF.

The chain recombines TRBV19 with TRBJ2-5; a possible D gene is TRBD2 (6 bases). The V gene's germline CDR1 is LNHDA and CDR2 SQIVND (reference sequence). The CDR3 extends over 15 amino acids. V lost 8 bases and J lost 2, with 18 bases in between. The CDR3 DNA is TGTGCCAGTCGACGCTCGGGGGTCCTACAAGAGACCCAGTACTTC. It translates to CASRRSGVLQETQYF.

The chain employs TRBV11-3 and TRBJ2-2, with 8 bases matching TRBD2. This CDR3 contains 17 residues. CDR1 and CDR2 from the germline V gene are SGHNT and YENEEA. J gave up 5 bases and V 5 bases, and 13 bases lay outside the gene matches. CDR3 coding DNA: TGTGCCAGCAGCGAGCCGGGACTAGGGATAAAGACCGGGGAGCTGTTTTTT. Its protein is CASSEPGLGIKTGELFF.

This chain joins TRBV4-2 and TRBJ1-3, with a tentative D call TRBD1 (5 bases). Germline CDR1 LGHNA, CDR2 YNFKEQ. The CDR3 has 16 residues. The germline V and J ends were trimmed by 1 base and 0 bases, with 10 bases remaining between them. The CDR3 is CASSQAAGSSGNTIYF. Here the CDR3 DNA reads TGTGCCAGCAGCCAAGCGGCAGGGTCCTCTGGAAACACCATATATTTT.

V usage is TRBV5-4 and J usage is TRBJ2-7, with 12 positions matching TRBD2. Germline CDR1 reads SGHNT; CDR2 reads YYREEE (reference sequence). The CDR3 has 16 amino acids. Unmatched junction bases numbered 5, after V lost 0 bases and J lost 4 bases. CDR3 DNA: TGTGCCAGCAGCTTGGGTGCGACTAGCGGGAGTTACGAGCAGTACGTC. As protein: CASSLGATSGSYEQYV.

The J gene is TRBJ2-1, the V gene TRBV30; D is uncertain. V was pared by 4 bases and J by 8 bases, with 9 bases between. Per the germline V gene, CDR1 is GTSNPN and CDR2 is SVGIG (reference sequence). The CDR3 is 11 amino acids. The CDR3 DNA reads TGTGCCTGGAAGACCAGTCATGAGCAGTTCTTC. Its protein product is CAWKTSHEQFF.

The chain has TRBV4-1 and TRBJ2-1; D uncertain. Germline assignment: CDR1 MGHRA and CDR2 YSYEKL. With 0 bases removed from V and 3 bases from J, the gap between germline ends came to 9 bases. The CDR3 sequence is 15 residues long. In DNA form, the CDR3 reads TGCGCCAGCAGCCAAGATTGGACGGTCTACAATGAGCAGTTCTTC. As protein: CASSQDWTVYNEQFF.

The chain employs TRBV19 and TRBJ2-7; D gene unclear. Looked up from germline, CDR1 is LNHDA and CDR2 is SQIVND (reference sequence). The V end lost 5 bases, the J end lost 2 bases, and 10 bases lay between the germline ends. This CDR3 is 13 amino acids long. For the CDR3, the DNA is TGTGCCAGTAGTGGCTACGCTCCCTACGAGCAGTACTTC. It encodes CASSGYAPYEQYF.

As DNA, the CDR3 is TGTGCCAGCCGACCGGGGCTTCAAACTAATGAAAAACTGTTTTTT. Its protein is CASRPGLQTNEKLFF. The chain is built from TRBV5-4 and TRBJ1-4, with D perhaps matching TRBD1 (5 bases). The CDR3 is made up of 15 amino acids. Germline CDR1 and CDR2: SGHNT and YYREEE (reference sequence). Trimming removed 7 bases at V and 1 base at J, with 14 bases between.

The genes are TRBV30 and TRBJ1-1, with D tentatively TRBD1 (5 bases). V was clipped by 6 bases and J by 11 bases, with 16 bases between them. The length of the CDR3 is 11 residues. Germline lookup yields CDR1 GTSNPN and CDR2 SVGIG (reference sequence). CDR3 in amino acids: CACAGRSFAFF. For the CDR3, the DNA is TGTGCCTGTGCAGGGAGGTCTTTTGCTTTCTTT.

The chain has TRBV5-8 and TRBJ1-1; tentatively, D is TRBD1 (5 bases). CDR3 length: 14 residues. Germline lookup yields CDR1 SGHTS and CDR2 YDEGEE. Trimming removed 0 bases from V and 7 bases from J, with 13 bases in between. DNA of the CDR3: TGTGCCAGCAGCTTGGGTGCAGGGTTGCATGAAGCTTTCTTT. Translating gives CASSLGAGLHEAFF.

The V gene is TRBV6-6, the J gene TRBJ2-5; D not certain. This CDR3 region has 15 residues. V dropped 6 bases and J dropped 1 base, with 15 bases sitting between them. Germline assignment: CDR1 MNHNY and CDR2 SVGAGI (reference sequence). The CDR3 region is CASSSSDGSQETQYF. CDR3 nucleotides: TGTGCCAGCAGCTCCTCTGACGGGTCCCAAGAGACCCAGTACTTC.

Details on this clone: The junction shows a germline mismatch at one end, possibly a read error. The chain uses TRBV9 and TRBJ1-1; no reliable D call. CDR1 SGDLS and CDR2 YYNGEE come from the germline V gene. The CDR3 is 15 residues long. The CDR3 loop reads CASSAAQDMNNEAFF. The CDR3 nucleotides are TGTGCCAGCAGCGCCGCACAAGACATGAACAATGAAGCTTTCTTT.

The DNA of the CDR3 is TGTGCCAGCAGCGTAGCGGGGGCGTTCGCGTATGAGCAGTTCTTC. Translating it yields CASSVAGAFAYEQFF. The chain couples TRBV9 to TRBJ2-1; tentatively, D is TRBD1 or TRBD2 (6 bases each). The CDR3 spans 15 residues. Deletions cut 0 bases from V and 8 bases from J, with 15 bases between. Germline-derived CDR1 and CDR2 are SGDLS and YYNGEE.

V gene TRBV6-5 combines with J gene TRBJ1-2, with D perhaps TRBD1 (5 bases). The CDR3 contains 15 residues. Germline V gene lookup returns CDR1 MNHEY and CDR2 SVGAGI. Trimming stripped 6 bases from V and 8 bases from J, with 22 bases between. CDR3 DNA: TGTGCCAGCAGCCTACTGACCGGGCGAGGGGAGGGCTACACCTTC. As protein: CASSLLTGRGEGYTF.

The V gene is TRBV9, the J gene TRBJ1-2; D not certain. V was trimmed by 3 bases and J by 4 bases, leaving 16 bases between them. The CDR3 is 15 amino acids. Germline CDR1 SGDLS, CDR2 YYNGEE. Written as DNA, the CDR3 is TGTGCCAGCAGCGCCGAATCGGCCGGCGGCTATGGCTACACCTTC. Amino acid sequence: CASSAESAGGYGYTF. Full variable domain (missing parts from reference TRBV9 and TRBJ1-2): DSGVTQTPKHLITATGQRVTLRCSPRSGDLSVYWYQQSLDQGLQFLIQYYNGEERAKGNILERFSAQQFPDLHSELNLSSLELGDSALYFCASSAESAGGYGYTFGSGTRLTVV.

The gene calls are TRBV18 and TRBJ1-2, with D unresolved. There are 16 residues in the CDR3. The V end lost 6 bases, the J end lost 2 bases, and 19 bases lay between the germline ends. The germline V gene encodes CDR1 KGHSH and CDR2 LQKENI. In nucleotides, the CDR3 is TGTGCCAGCTCGCCGGTCTTGAGCAGCGAGAACTATGGCTACACCTTC. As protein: CASSPVLSSENYGYTF.

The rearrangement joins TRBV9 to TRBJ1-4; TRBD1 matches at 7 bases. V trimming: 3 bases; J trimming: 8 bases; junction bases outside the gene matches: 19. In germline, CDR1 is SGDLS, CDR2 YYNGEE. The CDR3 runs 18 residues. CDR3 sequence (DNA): TGTGCCAGCAGCGCCCAACCGGACAGGACCCTCGGGTGGGAAAAACTGTTTTTT. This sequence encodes CASSAQPDRTLGWEKLFF.

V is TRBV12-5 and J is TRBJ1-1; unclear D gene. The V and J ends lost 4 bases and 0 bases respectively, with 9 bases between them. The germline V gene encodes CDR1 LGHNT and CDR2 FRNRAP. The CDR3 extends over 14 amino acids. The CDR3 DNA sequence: TGTGCTAGTGGTTGGCCCCGGGTGAACACTGAAGCTTTCTTT. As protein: CASGWPRVNTEAFF.

CDR3 bases: TGTGCCTGGAGTCTGGGACTAGCGGGAGAAACCGGGGAGCTGTTTTTT. Its protein product is CAWSLGLAGETGELFF. The rearrangement uses TRBV30 and TRBJ2-2; 14 bases map to TRBD2. The V gene end was trimmed by 2 bases and the J gene end by 5 bases; junction bases not matched to a gene: 4. This CDR3 is built from 16 residues. Per the germline V gene, CDR1 is GTSNPN and CDR2 is SVGIG (reference sequence).

The CDR3 bases are TGCGCCAGCAGCTTCCGGACAGGCTCCTCCTACAATGAGCAGTTCTTC. Protein product: CASSFRTGSSYNEQFF. V is TRBV5-1 and J is TRBJ2-1; TRBD1 agrees at 7 bases. The CDR3 is 16 amino acids. Germline loops: CDR1 SGHRS, CDR2 YFSETQ. V shed 2 bases, J shed 0 bases, and the junction held 5 bases outside the gene matches.